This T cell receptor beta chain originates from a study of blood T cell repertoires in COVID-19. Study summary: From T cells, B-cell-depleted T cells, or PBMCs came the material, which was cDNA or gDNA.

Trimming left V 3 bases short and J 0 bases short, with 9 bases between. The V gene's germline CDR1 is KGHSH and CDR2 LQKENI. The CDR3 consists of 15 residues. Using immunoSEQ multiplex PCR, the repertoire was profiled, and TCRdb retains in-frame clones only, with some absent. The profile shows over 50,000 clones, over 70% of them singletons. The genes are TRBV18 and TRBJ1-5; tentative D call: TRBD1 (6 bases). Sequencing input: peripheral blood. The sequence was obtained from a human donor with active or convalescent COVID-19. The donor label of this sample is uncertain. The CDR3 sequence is CASSPSGDSNQPQHF. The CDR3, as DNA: TGTGCCAGCTCACCCTCAGGGGATAGCAATCAGCCCCAGCATTTT.